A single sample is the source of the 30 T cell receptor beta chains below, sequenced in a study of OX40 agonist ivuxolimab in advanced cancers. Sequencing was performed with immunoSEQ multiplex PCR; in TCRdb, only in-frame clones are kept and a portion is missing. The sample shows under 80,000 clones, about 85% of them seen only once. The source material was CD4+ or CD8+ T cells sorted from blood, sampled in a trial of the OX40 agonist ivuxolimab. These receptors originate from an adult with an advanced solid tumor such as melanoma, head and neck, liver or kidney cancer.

For the CDR3, the DNA is TGTGCCAGCAGCGTAGGTGTAGCGGGGGCCTACGAGCAGTACTTC. It codes for CASSVGVAGAYEQYF. The V call is TRBV9, the J call TRBJ2-7; 9 bases are a match to TRBD2. In germline, CDR1 is SGDLS, CDR2 YYNGEE. This CDR3 contains 15 residues. V shed 0 bases and J 2 bases; nucleotides not matched to a gene: 3.

CDR3 in DNA: TGTGCCAGCAGTTTAACACGGCCCTACGAGCAGTACTTC. It translates to CASSLTRPYEQYF. This rearrangement joins TRBV27 to TRBJ2-7; no reliable D call. The V gene's germline CDR1 is MNHEY and CDR2 SMNVEV (reference sequence). Trimming shortened V by 2 bases and J by 2 bases, and 7 bases separated the two germline ends. The CDR3 contains 13 residues.

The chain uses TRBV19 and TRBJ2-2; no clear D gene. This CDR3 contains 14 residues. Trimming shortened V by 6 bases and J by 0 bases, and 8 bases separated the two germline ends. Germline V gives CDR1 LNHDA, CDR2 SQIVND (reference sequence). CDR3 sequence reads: CASRGQSNTGELFF. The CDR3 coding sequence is TGTGCCAGTAGGGGCCAGTCGAACACCGGGGAGCTGTTTTTT. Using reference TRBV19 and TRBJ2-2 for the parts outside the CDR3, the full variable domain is DGGITQSPKYLFRKEGQNVTLSCEQNLNHDAMYWYRQDPGQGLRLIYYSQIVNDFQKGDIAEGYSVSREKKESFPLTVTSAQKNPTAFYLCASRGQSNTGELFFGEGSRLTVL.

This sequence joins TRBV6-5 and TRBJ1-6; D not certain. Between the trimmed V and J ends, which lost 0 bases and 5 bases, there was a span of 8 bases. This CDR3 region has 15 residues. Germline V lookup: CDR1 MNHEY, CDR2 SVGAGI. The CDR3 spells CASSYSRLDNSPLHF. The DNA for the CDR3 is TGTGCCAGCAGTTACTCGAGGCTCGATAATTCACCCCTCCACTTT.

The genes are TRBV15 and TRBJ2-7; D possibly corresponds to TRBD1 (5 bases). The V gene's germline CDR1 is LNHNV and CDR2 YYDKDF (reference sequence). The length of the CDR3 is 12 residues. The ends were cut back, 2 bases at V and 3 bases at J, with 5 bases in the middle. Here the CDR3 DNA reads TGTGCCACCAGCAGACAGGGCTACGAGCAGTACTTC. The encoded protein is CATSRQGYEQYF.

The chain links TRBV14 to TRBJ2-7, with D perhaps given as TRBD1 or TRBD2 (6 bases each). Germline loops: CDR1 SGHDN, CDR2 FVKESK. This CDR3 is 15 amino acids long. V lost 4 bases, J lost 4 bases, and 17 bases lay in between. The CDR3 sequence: CASSLGGTLLYEQYF. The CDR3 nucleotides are TGTGCCAGCAGCCTTGGGGGGACACTTTTATACGAGCAGTACTTC.

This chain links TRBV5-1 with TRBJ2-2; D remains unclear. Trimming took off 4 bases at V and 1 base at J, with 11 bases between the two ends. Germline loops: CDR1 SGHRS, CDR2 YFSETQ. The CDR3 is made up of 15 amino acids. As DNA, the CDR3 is TGCGCCAGCAGCGGAAAACAGATGAACACCGGGGAGCTGTTTTTT. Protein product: CASSGKQMNTGELFF.

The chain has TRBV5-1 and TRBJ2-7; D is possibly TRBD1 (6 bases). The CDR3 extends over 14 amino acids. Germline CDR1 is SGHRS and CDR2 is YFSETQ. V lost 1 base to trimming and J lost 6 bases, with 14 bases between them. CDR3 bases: TGCGCCAGCAGCTTGTCGACAGGTTTCCTCGAGCAGTACTTC. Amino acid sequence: CASSLSTGFLEQYF.

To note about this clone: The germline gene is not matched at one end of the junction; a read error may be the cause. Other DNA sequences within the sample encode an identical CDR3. The CDR3 nucleotides read TGCGCTAGCAAAACCCCTAGCGGTCAACCTTCAGATACGCAGTATTTT. Its protein product is CASKTPSGQPSDTQYF. This chain uses TRBV5-1 with TRBJ2-3; 7 nucleotides match TRBD2. Looked up from germline, CDR1 is SGHRS and CDR2 is YFSETQ. The CDR3 sequence is 16 residues long.

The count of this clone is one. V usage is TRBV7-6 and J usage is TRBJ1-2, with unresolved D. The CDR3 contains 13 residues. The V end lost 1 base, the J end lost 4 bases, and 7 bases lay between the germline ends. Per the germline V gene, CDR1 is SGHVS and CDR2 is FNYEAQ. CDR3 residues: CASSLGTPYGYTF. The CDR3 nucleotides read TGTGCCAGCAGCTTAGGCACACCCTATGGCTACACCTTC.

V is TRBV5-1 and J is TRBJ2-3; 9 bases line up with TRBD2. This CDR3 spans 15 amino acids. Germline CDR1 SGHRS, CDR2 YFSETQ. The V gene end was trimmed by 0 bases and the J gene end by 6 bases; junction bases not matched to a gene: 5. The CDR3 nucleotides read TGCGCCAGCAGCTTGGCCGCGGGAGGGCCGGATACGCAGTATTTT. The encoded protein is CASSLAAGGPDTQYF. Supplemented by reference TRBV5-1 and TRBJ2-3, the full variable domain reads KAGVTQTPRYLIKTRGQQVTLSCSPISGHRSVSWYQQTPGQGLQFLFEYFSETQRNKGNFPGRFSGRQFSNSRSEMNVSTLELGDSALYLCASSLAAGGPDTQYFGPGTRLTVL.

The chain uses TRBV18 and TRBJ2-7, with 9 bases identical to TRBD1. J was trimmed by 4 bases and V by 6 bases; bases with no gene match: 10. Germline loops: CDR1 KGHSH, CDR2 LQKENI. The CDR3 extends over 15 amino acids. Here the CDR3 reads CASSVTGTGLYEQYF. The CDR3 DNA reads TGTGCCAGCTCGGTGACCGGGACAGGGCTATACGAGCAGTACTTC. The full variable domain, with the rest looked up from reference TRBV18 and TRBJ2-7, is NAGVMQNPRHLVRRRGQEARLRCSPMKGHSHVYWYRQLPEEGLKFMVYLQKENIIDESGMPKERFSAEFPKEGPSILRIQQVVRGDSAAYFCASSVTGTGLYEQYFGPGTRLTVT.

In nucleotides, the CDR3 is TGCGCCAGCAGCTTGGATACTAGCGGGAGTCACACAGATACGCAGTATTTT. Its translation: CASSLDTSGSHTDTQYF. The rearrangement links TRBV5-1 to TRBJ2-3; 11 bases line up with TRBD2. The CDR3 length is 17 residues. The ends lost 0 bases at V and 2 bases at J; junction bases unmatched: 5. The germline V gene encodes CDR1 SGHRS and CDR2 YFSETQ.

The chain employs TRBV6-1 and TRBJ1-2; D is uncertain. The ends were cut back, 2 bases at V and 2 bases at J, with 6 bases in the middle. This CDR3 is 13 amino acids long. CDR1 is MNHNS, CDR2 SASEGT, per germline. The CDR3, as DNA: TGTGCCAGCAGTGAATATGGAAACTATGGCTACACCTTC. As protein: CASSEYGNYGYTF.

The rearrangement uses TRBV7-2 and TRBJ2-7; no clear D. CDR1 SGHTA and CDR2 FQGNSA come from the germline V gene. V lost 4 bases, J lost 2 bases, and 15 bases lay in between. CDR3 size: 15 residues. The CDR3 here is CASSSTRASTYEQYF. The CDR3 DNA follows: TGTGCCAGCAGCTCAACACGGGCTAGTACCTACGAGCAGTACTTC.

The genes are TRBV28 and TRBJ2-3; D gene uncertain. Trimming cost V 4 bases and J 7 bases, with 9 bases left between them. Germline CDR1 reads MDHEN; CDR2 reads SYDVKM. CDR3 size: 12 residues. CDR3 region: CASSSPTNTQYF. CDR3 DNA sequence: TGTGCCAGCAGTTCCCCTACAAATACGCAGTATTTT.

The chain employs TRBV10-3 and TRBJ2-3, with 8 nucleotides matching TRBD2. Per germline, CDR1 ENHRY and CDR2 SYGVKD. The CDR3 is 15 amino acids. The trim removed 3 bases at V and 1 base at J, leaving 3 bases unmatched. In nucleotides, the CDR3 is TGTGCCATCAGTGAAGGGCGGGAGGGCACAGATACGCAGTATTTT. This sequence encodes CAISEGREGTDTQYF.

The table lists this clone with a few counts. Here the CDR3 DNA reads TGTGCCAGCTCACCAACCGTCACCTACGAGCAGTACTTC. This codes for CASSPTVTYEQYF. This sequence joins TRBV18 and TRBJ2-7; D is uncertain. This CDR3 has 13 residues. Germline V gives CDR1 KGHSH, CDR2 LQKENI. V was trimmed by 2 bases and J by 2 bases, leaving 7 bases between them. Together with reference TRBV18 and TRBJ2-7, the CDR3 gives the full variable domain: NAGVMQNPRHLVRRRGQEARLRCSPMKGHSHVYWYRQLPEEGLKFMVYLQKENIIDESGMPKERFSAEFPKEGPSILRIQQVVRGDSAAYFCASSPTVTYEQYFGPGTRLTVT.

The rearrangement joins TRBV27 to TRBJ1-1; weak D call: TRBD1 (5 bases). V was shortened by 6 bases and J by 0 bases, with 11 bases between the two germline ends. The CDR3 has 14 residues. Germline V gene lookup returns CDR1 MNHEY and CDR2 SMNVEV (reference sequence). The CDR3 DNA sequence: TGTGCCAGCAGGTCGTCAGGGTTGAACACTGAAGCTTTCTTT. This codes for CASRSSGLNTEAFF.

CDR3 DNA sequence: TGTGCCTGGAGTAGAAGAGAGGGGGGTCTGATTTACAATGAGCAGTTCTTC. Its protein is CAWSRREGGLIYNEQFF. The chain employs TRBV30 and TRBJ2-1; tentatively, D is TRBD1 or TRBD2 (6 bases each). The V end was cut by 2 bases, the J end by 4 bases, with 21 bases between. The CDR3 length is 17 residues. The germline V gene has CDR1 GTSNPN and CDR2 SVGIG (reference sequence).

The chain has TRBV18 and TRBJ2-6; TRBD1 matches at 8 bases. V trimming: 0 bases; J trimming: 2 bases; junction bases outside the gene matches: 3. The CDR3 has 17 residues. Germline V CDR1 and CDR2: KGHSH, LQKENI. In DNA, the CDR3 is TGTGCCAGCTCACCACCCGGACAGGGTGCTGGGGCCAACGTCCTGACTTTC. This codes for CASSPPGQGAGANVLTF. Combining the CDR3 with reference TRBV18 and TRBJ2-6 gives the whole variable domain NAGVMQNPRHLVRRRGQEARLRCSPMKGHSHVYWYRQLPEEGLKFMVYLQKENIIDESGMPKERFSAEFPKEGPSILRIQQVVRGDSAAYFCASSPPGQGAGANVLTFGAGSRLTVL.

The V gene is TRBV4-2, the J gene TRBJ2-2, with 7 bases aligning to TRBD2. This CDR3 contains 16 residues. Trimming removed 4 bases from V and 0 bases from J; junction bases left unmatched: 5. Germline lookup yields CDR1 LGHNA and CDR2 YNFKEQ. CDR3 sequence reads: CASSPSGAANTGELFF. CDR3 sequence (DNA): TGTGCCAGCAGCCCGAGCGGGGCAGCGAACACCGGGGAGCTGTTTTTT.

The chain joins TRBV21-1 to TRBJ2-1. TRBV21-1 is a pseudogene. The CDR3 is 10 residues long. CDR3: CASSKPEQFF. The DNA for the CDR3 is TGTGCCAGCAGCAAACCTGAGCAGTTCTTC.

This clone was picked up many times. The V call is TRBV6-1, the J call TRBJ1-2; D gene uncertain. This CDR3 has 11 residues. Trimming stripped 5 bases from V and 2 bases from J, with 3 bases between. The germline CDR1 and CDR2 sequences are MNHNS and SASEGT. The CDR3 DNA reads TGTGCCAGCAGTCTAAACTATGGCTACACCTTC. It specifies CASSLNYGYTF.

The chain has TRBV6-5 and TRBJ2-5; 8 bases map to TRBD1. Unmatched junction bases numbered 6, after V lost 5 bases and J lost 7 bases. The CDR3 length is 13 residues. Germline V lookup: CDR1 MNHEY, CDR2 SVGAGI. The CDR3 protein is CASSQGQVRTQYF. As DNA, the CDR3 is TGTGCCAGCAGTCAGGGACAGGTGCGGACCCAGTACTTC.

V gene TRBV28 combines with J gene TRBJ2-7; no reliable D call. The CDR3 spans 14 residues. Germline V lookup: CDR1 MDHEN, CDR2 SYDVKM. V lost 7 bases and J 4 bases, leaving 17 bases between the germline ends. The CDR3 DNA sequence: TGTGCCAGCAAGGGCCTAGGGAATTATTACGAGCAGTACTTC. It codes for CASKGLGNYYEQYF.

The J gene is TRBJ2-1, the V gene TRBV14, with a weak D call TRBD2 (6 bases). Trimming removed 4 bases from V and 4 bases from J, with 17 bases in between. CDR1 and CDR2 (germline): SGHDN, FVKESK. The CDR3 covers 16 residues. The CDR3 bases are TGTGCCAGCAGCCCCGTCGCGCTAGCGTGGTACAATGAGCAGTTCTTC. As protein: CASSPVALAWYNEQFF.

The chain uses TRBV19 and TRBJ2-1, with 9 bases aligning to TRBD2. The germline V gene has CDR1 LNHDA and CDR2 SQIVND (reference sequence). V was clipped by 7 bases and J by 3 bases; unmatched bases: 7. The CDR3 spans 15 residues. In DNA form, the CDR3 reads TGTGCCAGTACGCGCGCGGGGGGGGTCTACAATGAGCAGTTCTTC. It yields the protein CASTRAGGVYNEQFF. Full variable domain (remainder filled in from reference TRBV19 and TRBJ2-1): DGGITQSPKYLFRKEGQNVTLSCEQNLNHDAMYWYRQDPGQGLRLIYYSQIVNDFQKGDIAEGYSVSREKKESFPLTVTSAQKNPTAFYLCASTRAGGVYNEQFFGPGTRLTVL.

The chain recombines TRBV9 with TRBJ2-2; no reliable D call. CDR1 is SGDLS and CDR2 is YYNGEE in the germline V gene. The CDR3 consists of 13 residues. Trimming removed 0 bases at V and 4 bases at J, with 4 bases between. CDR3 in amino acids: CASSVGATGELFF. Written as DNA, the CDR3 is TGTGCCAGCAGCGTAGGAGCCACCGGGGAGCTGTTTTTT.

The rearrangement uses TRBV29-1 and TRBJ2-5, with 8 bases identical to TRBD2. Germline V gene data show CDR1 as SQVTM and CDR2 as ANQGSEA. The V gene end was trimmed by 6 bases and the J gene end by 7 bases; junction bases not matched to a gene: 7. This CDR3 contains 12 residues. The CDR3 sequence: CSVGLAKGTQYF. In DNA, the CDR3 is TGCAGCGTCGGACTAGCCAAGGGGACCCAGTACTTC.